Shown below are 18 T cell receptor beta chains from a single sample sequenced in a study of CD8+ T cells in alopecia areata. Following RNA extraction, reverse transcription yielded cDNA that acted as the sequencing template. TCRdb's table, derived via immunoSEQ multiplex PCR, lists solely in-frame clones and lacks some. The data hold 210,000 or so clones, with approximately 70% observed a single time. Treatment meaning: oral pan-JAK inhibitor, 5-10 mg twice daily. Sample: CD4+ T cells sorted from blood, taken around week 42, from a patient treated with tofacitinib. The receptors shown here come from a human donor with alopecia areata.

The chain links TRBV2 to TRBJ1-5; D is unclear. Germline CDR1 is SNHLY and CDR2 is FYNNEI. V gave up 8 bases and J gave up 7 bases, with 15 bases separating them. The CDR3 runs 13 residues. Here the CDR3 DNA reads TGTGCCAGCCTATATAACGCTCAGCAGCCCCAGCATTTT. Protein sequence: CASLYNAQQPQHF.

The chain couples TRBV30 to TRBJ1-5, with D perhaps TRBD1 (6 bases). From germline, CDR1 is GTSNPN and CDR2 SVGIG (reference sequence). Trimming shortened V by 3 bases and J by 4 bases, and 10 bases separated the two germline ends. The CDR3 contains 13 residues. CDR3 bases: TGTGCCTGGAGGGAGGGGGATAATCAGCCCCAGCATTTT. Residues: CAWREGDNQPQHF.

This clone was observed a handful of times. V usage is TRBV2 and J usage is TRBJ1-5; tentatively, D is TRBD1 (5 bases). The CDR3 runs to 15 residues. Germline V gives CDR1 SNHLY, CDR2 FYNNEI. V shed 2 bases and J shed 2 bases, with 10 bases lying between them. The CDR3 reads CASSERGGGNQPQHF. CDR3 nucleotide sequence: TGTGCCAGCAGTGAACGGGGAGGGGGCAATCAGCCCCAGCATTTT.

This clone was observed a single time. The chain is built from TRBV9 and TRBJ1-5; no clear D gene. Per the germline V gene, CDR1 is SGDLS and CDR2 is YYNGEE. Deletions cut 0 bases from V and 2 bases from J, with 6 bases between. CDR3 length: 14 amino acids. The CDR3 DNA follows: TGTGCCAGCAGCGTAGAGGCAGGCAATCAGCCCCAGCATTTT. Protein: CASSVEAGNQPQHF.

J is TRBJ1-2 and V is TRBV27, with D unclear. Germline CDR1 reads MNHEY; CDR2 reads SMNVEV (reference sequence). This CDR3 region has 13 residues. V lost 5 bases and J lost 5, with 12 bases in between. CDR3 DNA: TGTGCCAGCAGTCAGGATTTCACATATGGCTACACCTTC. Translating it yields CASSQDFTYGYTF.

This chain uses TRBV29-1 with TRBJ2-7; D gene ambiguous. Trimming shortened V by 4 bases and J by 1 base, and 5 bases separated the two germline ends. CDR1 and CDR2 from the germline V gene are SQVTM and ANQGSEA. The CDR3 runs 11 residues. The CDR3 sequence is CSVGASYEQYF. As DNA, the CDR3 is TGCAGCGTTGGGGCATCCTACGAGCAGTACTTC.

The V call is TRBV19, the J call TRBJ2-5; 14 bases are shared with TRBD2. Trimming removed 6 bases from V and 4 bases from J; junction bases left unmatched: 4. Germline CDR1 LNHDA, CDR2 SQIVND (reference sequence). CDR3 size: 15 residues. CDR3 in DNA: TGTGCCAGTAGCCCGGGACTAGCGGGGGTAGAGACCCAGTACTTC. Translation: CASSPGLAGVETQYF. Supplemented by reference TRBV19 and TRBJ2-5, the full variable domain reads DGGITQSPKYLFRKEGQNVTLSCEQNLNHDAMYWYRQDPGQGLRLIYYSQIVNDFQKGDIAEGYSVSREKKESFPLTVTSAQKNPTAFYLCASSPGLAGVETQYFGPGTRLLVL.

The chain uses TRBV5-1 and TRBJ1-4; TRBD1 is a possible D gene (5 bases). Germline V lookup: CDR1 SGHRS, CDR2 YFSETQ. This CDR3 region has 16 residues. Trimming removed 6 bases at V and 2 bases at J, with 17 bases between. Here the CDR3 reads CASKFGADMTNEKLFF. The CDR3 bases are TGCGCCAGCAAATTTGGGGCAGACATGACTAATGAAAAACTGTTTTTT.

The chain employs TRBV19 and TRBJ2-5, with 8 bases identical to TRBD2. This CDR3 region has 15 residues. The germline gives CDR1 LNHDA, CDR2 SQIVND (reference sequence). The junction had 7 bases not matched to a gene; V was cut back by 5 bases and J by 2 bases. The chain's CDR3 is CASSQERGRQETQYF. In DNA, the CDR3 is TGTGCCAGTAGTCAGGAGCGGGGGAGACAAGAGACCCAGTACTTC.

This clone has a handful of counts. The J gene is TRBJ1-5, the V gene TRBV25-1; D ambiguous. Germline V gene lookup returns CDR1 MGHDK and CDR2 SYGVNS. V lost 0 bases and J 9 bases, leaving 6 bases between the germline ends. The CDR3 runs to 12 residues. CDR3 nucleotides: TGTGCCAGCAGTGAATATCTGGGGCCCCAGCATTTT. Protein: CASSEYLGPQHF.

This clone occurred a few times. The CDR3 region has the DNA TGCAGCGTTGCTAACAGGGAGAACACTGAAGCTTTCTTT. Translation: CSVANRENTEAFF. The chain employs TRBV29-1 and TRBJ1-1; maybe TRBD1 (6 bases). The CDR3 is made up of 13 amino acids. Looked up from germline, CDR1 is SQVTM and CDR2 is ANQGSEA. V lost 4 bases, J lost 1 base, and 10 bases lay in between.

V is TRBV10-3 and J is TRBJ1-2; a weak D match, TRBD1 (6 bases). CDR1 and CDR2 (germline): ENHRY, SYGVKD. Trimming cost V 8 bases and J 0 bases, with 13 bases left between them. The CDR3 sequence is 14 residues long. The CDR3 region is CAIRQDPTNYGYTF. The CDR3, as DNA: TGTGCCATCCGACAGGACCCTACTAACTATGGCTACACCTTC.

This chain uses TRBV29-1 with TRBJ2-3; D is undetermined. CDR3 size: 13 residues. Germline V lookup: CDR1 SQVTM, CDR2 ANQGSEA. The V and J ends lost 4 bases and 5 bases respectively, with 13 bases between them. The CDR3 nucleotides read TGCAGCGTTGCCCTATTGGCTGTAGATACGCAGTATTTT. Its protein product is CSVALLAVDTQYF.

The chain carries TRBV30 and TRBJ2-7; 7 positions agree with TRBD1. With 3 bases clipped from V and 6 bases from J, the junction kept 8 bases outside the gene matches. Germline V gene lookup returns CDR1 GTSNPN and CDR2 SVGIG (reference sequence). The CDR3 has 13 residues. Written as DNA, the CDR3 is TGTGCCTGGAGAAGACAGGGATTAGGCGAGCAGTACTTC. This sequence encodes CAWRRQGLGEQYF.

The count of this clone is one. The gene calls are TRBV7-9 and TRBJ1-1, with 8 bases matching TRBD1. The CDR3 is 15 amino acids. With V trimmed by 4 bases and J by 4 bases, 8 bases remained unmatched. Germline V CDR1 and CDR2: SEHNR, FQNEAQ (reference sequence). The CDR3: CASSSRQGMSTEAFF. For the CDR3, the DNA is TGTGCCAGCAGCTCAAGACAGGGGATGAGCACTGAAGCTTTCTTT. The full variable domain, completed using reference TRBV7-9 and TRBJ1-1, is DTGVSQNPRHKITKRGQNVTFRCDPISEHNRLYWYRQTLGQGPEFLTYFQNEAQLEKSRLLSDRFSAERPKGSFSTLEIQRTEQGDSAMYLCASSSRQGMSTEAFFGQGTRLTVV.

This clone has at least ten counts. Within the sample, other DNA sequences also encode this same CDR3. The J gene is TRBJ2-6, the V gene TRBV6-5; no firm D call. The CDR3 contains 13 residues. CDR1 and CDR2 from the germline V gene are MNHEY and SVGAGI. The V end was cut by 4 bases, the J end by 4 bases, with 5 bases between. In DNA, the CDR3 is TGTGCCAGCAGTTTGGCAGGGGCCAACGTCCTGACTTTC. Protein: CASSLAGANVLTF.

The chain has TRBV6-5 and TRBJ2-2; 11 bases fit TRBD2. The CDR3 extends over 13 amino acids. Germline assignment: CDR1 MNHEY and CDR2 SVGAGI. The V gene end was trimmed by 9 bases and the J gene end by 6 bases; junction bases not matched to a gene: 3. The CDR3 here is CASETSGAGELFF. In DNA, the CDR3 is TGTGCCAGTGAGACTAGCGGGGCCGGGGAGCTGTTTTTT.

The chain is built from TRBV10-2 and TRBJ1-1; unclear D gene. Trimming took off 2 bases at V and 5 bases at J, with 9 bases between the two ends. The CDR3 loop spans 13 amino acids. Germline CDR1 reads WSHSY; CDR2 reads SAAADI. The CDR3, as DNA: TGCGCCAGCAGTGAGGGGTTTCGGACTGAAGCTTTCTTT. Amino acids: CASSEGFRTEAFF.